The 30 T cell receptor beta chains below were found in one sample sequenced in a study of blood T cell repertoires in COVID-19. Produced via immunoSEQ multiplex PCR; TCRdb's table is partial and in-frame only. The sample lists roughly 200,000 clones, 88% occurring once. Sequencing input: peripheral blood. The receptors derive from a man aged 65 to 79 with acute or convalescent COVID-19.

The count of this clone is one. The J gene is TRBJ2-1, the V gene TRBV5-4; maybe TRBD2 (6 bases). This CDR3 region has 15 residues. The germline V and J ends were trimmed by 1 base and 2 bases, with 10 bases remaining between them. Germline V lookup: CDR1 SGHNT, CDR2 YYREEE (reference sequence). DNA for the CDR3: TGTGCCAGCAGCTTGAGGCTAGCGCCCTACAATGAGCAGTTCTTC. Protein product: CASSLRLAPYNEQFF.

Remarks on this clone: Other DNA sequences in this sample translate to the same CDR3. The rearrangement joins TRBV6-5 to TRBJ2-7; tentatively, D is TRBD1 (5 bases). The V end was cut by 2 bases, the J end by 1 base, with 6 bases between. Germline assignment: CDR1 MNHEY and CDR2 SVGAGI. The CDR3 is 13 amino acids. As DNA, the CDR3 is TGTGCCAGCAGTTACAGGGGTTCCTACGAGCAGTACTTC. This translates into CASSYRGSYEQYF.

V and J are TRBV11-2 and TRBJ2-3; TRBD2 might be the D (5 bases). The length of the CDR3 is 15 residues. Germline V lookup: CDR1 SGHAT, CDR2 FQNNGV. Trimming cost V 2 bases and J 6 bases, with 15 bases left between them. The CDR3 region is CASSLLRGIGDTQYF. CDR3 coding DNA: TGTGCCAGCAGCTTATTAAGAGGGATAGGGGATACGCAGTATTTT.

CDR3 bases: TGCGCCAGCAGCTTGGGGACTAGCGGTTACGAGCAGTACTTC. As protein: CASSLGTSGYEQYF. The chain has TRBV5-1 and TRBJ2-7, with 10 bases lining up with TRBD2. The CDR3 totals 14 residues. Germline V lookup: CDR1 SGHRS, CDR2 YFSETQ. The V segment lost 0 bases and the J segment 4 bases; nucleotides outside the gene matches: 1.

The rearrangement uses TRBV19 and TRBJ2-7; no definite D call. V was clipped by 0 bases and J by 4 bases, with 7 bases between them. The germline V gene encodes CDR1 LNHDA and CDR2 SQIVND (reference sequence). CDR3 length: 13 residues. CDR3 amino acids: CASSIEAGYEQYF. The CDR3 nucleotides are TGTGCCAGTAGTATAGAAGCAGGATACGAGCAGTACTTC.

The chain combines TRBV5-1 with TRBJ2-2; D is perhaps TRBD2 (7 bases). Germline CDR1 reads SGHRS; CDR2 reads YFSETQ. CDR3 length: 15 amino acids. Trimming removed 7 bases from V and 4 bases from J, with 17 bases in between. CDR3: CASAVQGTTTGELFF. The CDR3 region has the DNA TGCGCCAGCGCCGTGCAGGGGACTACCACCGGGGAGCTGTTTTTT.

This chain joins TRBV30 and TRBJ1-5, with D hard to call. V was pared by 0 bases and J by 7 bases, with 10 bases between. This CDR3 is built from 13 residues. Germline values: CDR1 GTSNPN, CDR2 SVGIG (reference sequence). CDR3: CAWSVREEQPQHF. The CDR3 region has the DNA TGTGCCTGGAGTGTACGCGAGGAGCAGCCCCAGCATTTT.

This rearrangement joins TRBV7-9 to TRBJ2-7, with 7 bases that match TRBD1. The CDR3 contains 12 residues. The J segment lost 6 bases and the V segment lost 2 bases, leaving 1 base of the junction unmatched. The V gene's germline CDR1 is SEHNR and CDR2 FQNEAQ (reference sequence). The CDR3 sequence is CASSLPGGEQYF. The CDR3 nucleotides read TGTGCCAGCAGCTTACCAGGGGGCGAGCAGTACTTC.

The J gene is TRBJ2-4, the V gene TRBV7-4; 11 nucleotides align to TRBD1. Germline-derived CDR1 and CDR2 are SGHVT and SQSDAQ. Unmatched junction bases numbered 16, after V lost 6 bases and J lost 3 bases. There are 19 residues in the CDR3. CDR3 loop: CASRPNSPGQGEVKNIQYF. The CDR3 region has the DNA TGTGCCAGCAGACCTAATTCTCCGGGACAGGGGGAGGTCAAAAACATTCAGTACTTC.

The V call is TRBV27, the J call TRBJ2-3, with D perhaps matching TRBD1 (5 bases). Between the trimmed V and J ends, which lost 6 bases and 7 bases, there was a span of 14 bases. Germline V gene sequence: CDR1 MNHEY, CDR2 SMNVEV (reference sequence). The CDR3 spans 13 residues. The CDR3 DNA reads TGTGCCAGCAGCTCCTTTGGGGCGAATACGCAGTATTTT. Its protein product is CASSSFGANTQYF.

The J gene is TRBJ2-5, the V gene TRBV7-2; no firm D call. The germline V and J ends were trimmed by 5 bases and 3 bases, with 13 bases remaining between them. The CDR3 length is 14 residues. CDR1 is SGHTA and CDR2 is FQGNSA in the germline V gene. As DNA, the CDR3 is TGTGCCAGCAGCATCGGGTGGCTGGAAGAGACCCAGTACTTC. The encoded protein is CASSIGWLEETQYF.

The chain has TRBV11-2 and TRBJ1-6; 10 bases are shared with TRBD1. V lost 5 bases and J lost 6; bases outside the gene matches: 4. The germline V gene encodes CDR1 SGHAT and CDR2 FQNNGV. CDR3 length: 15 amino acids. This CDR3 is CASSHRDRGNSPLHF. The CDR3 region has the DNA TGTGCCAGCAGCCACCGGGACAGGGGTAATTCACCCCTCCACTTT. The full variable domain, its missing parts supplied by reference TRBV11-2 and TRBJ1-6, is EAGVAQSPRYKIIEKRQSVAFWCNPISGHATLYWYQQILGQGPKLLIQFQNNGVVDDSQLPKDRFSAERLKGVDSTLKIQPAKLEDSAVYLCASSHRDRGNSPLHFGNGTRLTVT.

The V and J genes are TRBV5-4 and TRBJ1-2; D is perhaps TRBD1 (5 bases). CDR3 length: 14 residues. In germline, CDR1 is SGHNT, CDR2 YYREEE (reference sequence). V was pared by 0 bases and J by 3 bases, with 9 bases between. The DNA of the CDR3 is TGTGCCAGCAGCTTGGGACAGCAACACTATGGCTACACCTTC. It is translated as CASSLGQQHYGYTF.

The chain couples TRBV3-1 (or the pseudogene TRBV3-2) to TRBJ1-2; possible D gene TRBD1, 5 bases. V was pared by 0 bases and J by 6 bases, with 11 bases between. Germline lookup yields CDR1 LGHDT and CDR2 YNNKEL (reference sequence). The CDR3 covers 14 residues. The CDR3 coding sequence is TGTGCCAGCAGCCAAGAGTATGGGGCTGATGGCTACACCTTC. It encodes CASSQEYGADGYTF.

V is TRBV11-2 and J is TRBJ2-3; TRBD2 matches at 9 bases. The CDR3 sequence is 17 residues long. Trimming removed 4 bases from V and 4 bases from J; junction bases left unmatched: 12. Germline V lookup: CDR1 SGHAT, CDR2 FQNNGV. In nucleotides, the CDR3 is TGTGCCAGCAGCTGGAATAGCGGGAGTCGGGCGGCAGATACGCAGTATTTT. Translation: CASSWNSGSRAADTQYF.

The CDR3 spells CASSTTITYNEQFF. The CDR3 DNA is TGTGCCAGCAGCACGACTATTACCTACAATGAGCAGTTCTTC. The chain uses TRBV7-8 and TRBJ2-1; TRBD2 is a possible D gene (5 bases). V lost 5 bases and J lost 2, with 10 bases in between. The germline V gene has CDR1 SGHVS and CDR2 FQNEAQ. The CDR3 spans 14 residues.

The rearrangement links TRBV7-9 to TRBJ2-2; 12 bases agree with TRBD2. The CDR3 loop spans 16 amino acids. Looked up from germline, CDR1 is SEHNR and CDR2 is FQNEAQ (reference sequence). V trimming: 5 bases; J trimming: 3 bases; junction bases outside the gene matches: 4. The CDR3 DNA sequence: TGTGCCAGCAGCCCCGGGACTAGCGGGTACACCGGGGAGCTGTTTTTT. Protein product: CASSPGTSGYTGELFF.

This chain uses TRBV2 with TRBJ2-7, with TRBD2 matching 12 bases. Germline CDR1 and CDR2: SNHLY and FYNNEI. The length of the CDR3 is 15 residues. J gave up 7 bases and V 4 bases, and 8 bases lay outside the gene matches. The DNA of the CDR3 is TGTGCCAGCAGTGTTCTAGCGGGGGGGTTAGGTGAGCAGTACTTC. As protein: CASSVLAGGLGEQYF.

V is TRBV5-6 and J is TRBJ1-5; 9 nucleotides match TRBD1. The CDR3 runs to 14 residues. V lost 2 bases and J lost 3; bases outside the gene matches: 0. Germline V lookup: CDR1 SGHDT, CDR2 YYEEEE. The CDR3 is CASSLQGANQPQHF. CDR3 nucleotides: TGTGCCAGCAGCTTACAGGGGGCCAATCAGCCCCAGCATTTT.

The genes are TRBV5-1 and TRBJ1-1, with 7 bases identical to TRBD1. CDR1 is SGHRS, CDR2 YFSETQ, per germline. V lost 7 bases to trimming and J lost 3 bases; unmatched junction nucleotides: 6. The length of the CDR3 is 13 residues. The CDR3 region has the DNA TGCGCCAGCGGGGTAACAGGGGACACTGAAGCTTTCTTT. Its protein is CASGVTGDTEAFF.

This chain uses TRBV5-1 with TRBJ1-1; no clear D. The CDR3 loop spans 15 amino acids. The V gene lost 0 bases and the J gene lost 0 bases, with 9 bases spanning the gap. The germline gives CDR1 SGHRS, CDR2 YFSETQ. In nucleotides, the CDR3 is TGCGCCAGCAGCTTGGTAGTCGGGATGAACACTGAAGCTTTCTTT. Translated: CASSLVVGMNTEAFF.

V and J are TRBV28 and TRBJ1-5; D possibly corresponds to TRBD1 (5 bases). The germline V gene has CDR1 MDHEN and CDR2 SYDVKM. This CDR3 is built from 18 residues. V shed 8 bases and J shed 0 bases, with 23 bases lying between them. CDR3 sequence (DNA): TGTGCCAGCTTTCCCGGGGGGGGAATTTTCTATAGCAATCAGCCCCAGCATTTT. Protein: CASFPGGGIFYSNQPQHF.

This clone was counted between two and nine times. The V call is TRBV21-1, the J call TRBJ2-7; TRBD1, the D gene given by the table, was not confirmed from the DNA. TRBV21-1 is deemed a pseudogene. CDR3 length: 16 residues. CDR3 sequence: CASTLDRGLFSYEQYF. CDR3 DNA sequence: TGTGCCAGCACCCTCGACAGGGGGCTTTTCTCCTACGAGCAGTACTTC.

The chain employs TRBV11-2 and TRBJ2-3; D remains unclear. The germline CDR1 and CDR2 sequences are SGHAT and FQNNGV. V was clipped by 0 bases and J by 2 bases, with 6 bases between them. The CDR3 extends over 14 amino acids. The CDR3 spells CASSLDDNTDTQYF. CDR3 in DNA: TGTGCCAGCAGCTTAGATGACAACACAGATACGCAGTATTTT.

This chain uses TRBV18 with TRBJ1-5; no clear D gene. The CDR3 is 13 amino acids. V dropped 5 bases and J dropped 8 bases, with 13 bases sitting between them. CDR1 is KGHSH, CDR2 LQKENI, per germline. CDR3 loop: CASSTTRSEPQHF. The DNA of the CDR3 is TGTGCCAGCTCAACGACAAGGTCGGAGCCCCAGCATTTT.

This clone came up many times. In the same sample, other DNA sequences code for this CDR3. The chain links TRBV28 to TRBJ1-5; weak D call: TRBD1 (6 bases). Germline lookup yields CDR1 MDHEN and CDR2 SYDVKM. The CDR3 runs to 15 residues. Between the trimmed V and J ends, which lost 3 bases and 2 bases, there was a span of 11 bases. As DNA, the CDR3 is TGTGCCAGCAGTTTTGTGGCAGGGGGCAATCAGCCCCAGCATTTT. Protein sequence: CASSFVAGGNQPQHF. Together with reference TRBV28 and TRBJ1-5, the CDR3 gives the full variable domain: DVKVTQSSRYLVKRTGEKVFLECVQDMDHENMFWYRQDPGLGLRLIYFSYDVKMKEKGDIPEGYSVSREKKERFSLILESASTNQTSMYLCASSFVAGGNQPQHFGDGTRLSIL.

The V call is TRBV4-3, the J call TRBJ1-1, with D unresolved. Per germline, CDR1 LGHNA and CDR2 YSLEER. This CDR3 contains 12 residues. V was cut by 9 bases and J by 1 base, with 9 bases left in between. CDR3 in DNA: TGCGCCAGTAAGACACCGAACACTGAAGCTTTCTTT. The encoded protein is CASKTPNTEAFF.

This clone was seen more than once but under ten times. The rearrangement joins TRBV4-1 to TRBJ2-1; 14 bases agree with TRBD2. V shed 2 bases, J shed 7 bases, and the junction held 22 bases outside the gene matches. This CDR3 spans 22 amino acids. Germline assignment: CDR1 MGHRA and CDR2 YSYEKL. The CDR3, as DNA: TGCGCCAGCAGCCAACTTCAGGGGAGGACGGGGACTAGCGGGAGCAATGGGAATGAGCAGTTCTTC. Residues: CASSQLQGRTGTSGSNGNEQFF.

This chain joins TRBV28 and TRBJ1-2, with D uncertain. V lost 3 bases to trimming and J lost 0 bases, with 8 bases between them. The CDR3 has 14 residues. Germline V gene data show CDR1 as MDHEN and CDR2 as SYDVKM. CDR3 bases: TGTGCCAGCAGTTTGACCAGGACTAACTATGGCTACACCTTC. Its translation is CASSLTRTNYGYTF.

The chain combines TRBV6-5 with TRBJ2-7; TRBD2 aligns across 9 bases. Germline CDR1 MNHEY, CDR2 SVGAGI. V lost 4 bases to trimming and J lost 5 bases; unmatched junction nucleotides: 6. This CDR3 has 14 amino acids. The CDR3 loop is CASSWASGTNEQYF. CDR3 nucleotides: TGTGCCAGCAGTTGGGCTAGCGGGACCAACGAGCAGTACTTC.